Following are 3 T cell receptor beta chains from one sample sequenced in a study of radiotherapy plus CTLA-4 blockade in lung cancer. Only in-frame clones appear in the TCRdb table, and some are missing; sequencing was by immunoSEQ multiplex PCR. The table includes 70,000 to 95,000 clones, around four fifths detected once. The sample was peripheral blood, taken from a patient treated with radiotherapy plus ipilimumab. The receptors originated from a human donor with non-small cell lung cancer that progressed on radiotherapy plus ipilimumab.

The genes are TRBV5-4 and TRBJ1-1; weak D call: TRBD1 (5 bases). Germline values: CDR1 SGHNT, CDR2 YYREEE (reference sequence). V was cut by 4 bases and J by 4 bases, with 14 bases left in between. The CDR3 is 14 amino acids. The CDR3 DNA reads as TGTGCCAGCAGCCGGACATTGGTGGGCACTGAAGCTTTCTTT. Residues: CASSRTLVGTEAFF.

The chain joins TRBV5-1 to TRBJ1-4, with D possibly being TRBD1 (5 bases). Trimming took 0 bases from V and 6 from J, leaving 12 bases between them. Germline CDR1 SGHRS, CDR2 YFSETQ. The CDR3 consists of 15 residues. CDR3 sequence (DNA): TGCGCCAGCAGCTTGGCGCCGGGGACGGATGAAAAACTGTTTTTT. Its translation: CASSLAPGTDEKLFF.

The J gene is TRBJ2-7, the V gene TRBV2; perhaps TRBD2 as D (5 bases). Trimming cost V 4 bases and J 4 bases, with 11 bases left between them. CDR3 length equals 13 residues. Germline loops: CDR1 SNHLY, CDR2 FYNNEI. The CDR3 nucleotides are TGTGCCAGCAGTGCCGGGGAGACATACGAGCAGTACTTC. It yields the protein CASSAGETYEQYF.